These 28 T cell receptor beta chains came from one sample sequenced in a study of long-term antiretroviral therapy in people with HIV. Survey-level resolution applied to immunoSEQ assay v3.0. Sequencing was performed with immunoSEQ multiplex PCR; in TCRdb, only in-frame clones are kept and a portion is missing. The sample records about 29,000 clones, about 94% being singletons. This specimen consisted of unsorted PBMCs, obtained 6.2 years after starting antiretroviral therapy. The receptors shown here come from a man between 40 and 49 years old with HIV.

The V gene is TRBV7-2, the J gene TRBJ2-4; D not certain. CDR1 and CDR2 (germline): SGHTA, FQGNSA. The CDR3 contains 13 residues. Trimming stripped 1 base from V and 5 bases from J, with 6 bases between. DNA of the CDR3: TGTGCCAGCAGCTTAGGTGTACAAAACATTCAGTACTTC. Amino acid sequence: CASSLGVQNIQYF.

This sequence joins TRBV19 and TRBJ1-1, with 7 bases lining up with TRBD1. The junction had 6 bases not matched to a gene; V was cut back by 4 bases and J by 4 bases. The germline gives CDR1 LNHDA, CDR2 SQIVND (reference sequence). CDR3 size: 14 residues. CDR3 in DNA: TGTGCCAGTAGTACCCAGGGGGGGGGCACTGAAGCTTTCTTT. Translating gives CASSTQGGGTEAFF.

V usage is TRBV27 and J usage is TRBJ1-2; D might be TRBD1 (5 bases). The CDR3 contains 13 residues. Germline CDR1 MNHEY, CDR2 SMNVEV (reference sequence). With 0 bases removed from V and 10 bases from J, the gap between germline ends came to 12 bases. The CDR3 is CASSLSRGYHYTF. In nucleotides, the CDR3 is TGTGCCAGCAGTTTATCGCGGGGGTATCACTACACCTTC.

By its share, this clone is large. The V call is TRBV18, the J call TRBJ1-2, with 10 bases identical to TRBD1. This CDR3 has 14 residues. Germline CDR1 reads KGHSH; CDR2 reads LQKENI. The junction had 8 bases not matched to a gene; V was cut back by 3 bases and J by 10 bases. The CDR3 DNA follows: TGTGCCAGCTCACCCTCCTTTGACAGGGGGCTCTACACCTTC. This gives the protein CASSPSFDRGLYTF.

The chain has TRBV7-2 and TRBJ2-7, with 10 bases lining up with TRBD2. This CDR3 region has 15 residues. Germline CDR1 and CDR2: SGHTA and FQGNSA. V shed 3 bases and J 2 bases; nucleotides not matched to a gene: 4. The CDR3 DNA follows: TGTGCCAGCAGCTTGAACCTAGCGGGGGCCTACGAGCAGTACTTC. Translated: CASSLNLAGAYEQYF.

In nucleotides, the CDR3 is TGTGCCAGCAGCTCTGCGGGACCTCGGGAAAAACTGTTTTTT. Protein product: CASSSAGPREKLFF. The V gene is TRBV7-9, the J gene TRBJ1-4, with a weak D call TRBD1 (5 bases). Trimming left V 4 bases short and J 8 bases short, with 14 bases between. The germline V gene has CDR1 SEHNR and CDR2 FQNEAQ (reference sequence). This CDR3 has 14 residues.

This sequence joins TRBV19 and TRBJ1-4; D is uncertain. Germline-derived CDR1 and CDR2 are LNHDA and SQIVND (reference sequence). This CDR3 is 13 amino acids long. Trimming removed 7 bases at V and 11 bases at J, with 17 bases between. CDR3 sequence (DNA): TGTGCCAGTACCCCGGACGGAATTACCAAACTGTTTTTT. Translated: CASTPDGITKLFF.

The V gene is TRBV28, the J gene TRBJ1-2; 9 bases align to TRBD1. J was trimmed by 6 bases and V by 5 bases; bases with no gene match: 7. The CDR3 has 14 amino acids. Germline loops: CDR1 MDHEN, CDR2 SYDVKM. CDR3 protein: CASSIPDRGDGYTF. CDR3 nucleotides: TGTGCCAGCAGTATCCCCGACAGGGGGGATGGCTACACCTTC.

The chain recombines TRBV6-1 with TRBJ1-2; D is unresolved. This CDR3 comprises 15 residues. The V gene's germline CDR1 is MNHNS and CDR2 SASEGT. V gave up 7 bases and J gave up 6 bases, with 21 bases separating them. The chain's CDR3 is CASIERWVLFDGYTF. CDR3 DNA: TGTGCCAGCATTGAGAGGTGGGTCCTGTTTGATGGCTACACCTTC.

The genes are TRBV19 and TRBJ1-2; D not resolved. There are 15 residues in the CDR3. CDR1 and CDR2 (germline): LNHDA, SQIVND (reference sequence). The germline V and J ends were trimmed by 3 bases and 2 bases, with 13 bases remaining between them. The CDR3 nucleotides read TGTGCCAGTAGTATTACCTCGGACGGGAACTATGGCTACACCTTC. Its translation: CASSITSDGNYGYTF.

V usage is TRBV7-9 and J usage is TRBJ1-5; D is ambiguous. The CDR3 is 13 amino acids. The germline CDR1 and CDR2 sequences are SEHNR and FQNEAQ (reference sequence). Trimming cost V 5 bases and J 5 bases, with 10 bases left between them. The CDR3 region is CASSDEADQPQHF. The CDR3 nucleotides read TGTGCCAGCAGCGACGAGGCGGATCAGCCCCAGCATTTT.

The chain combines TRBV6-1 with TRBJ1-5; the match to TRBD1 covers 7 bases. Germline trimming cut 6 bases from V and 0 bases from J; bases unmatched to any gene: 2. Germline V gene data show CDR1 as MNHNS and CDR2 as SASEGT. There are 14 residues in the CDR3. CDR3 protein: CASRGDSSNQPQHF. In DNA form, the CDR3 reads TGTGCCAGCAGGGGGGACAGTAGCAATCAGCCCCAGCATTTT.

This chain joins TRBV28 and TRBJ1-2; D is ambiguous. Deletions cut 4 bases from V and 8 bases from J, with 8 bases between. CDR1 is MDHEN and CDR2 is SYDVKM in the germline V gene. The length of the CDR3 is 11 residues. CDR3 in amino acids: CASSWEQGYTF. The CDR3 DNA follows: TGTGCCAGCAGTTGGGAACAAGGCTACACCTTC.

The chain carries TRBV11-2 and TRBJ2-5; D remains unclear. V lost 5 bases to trimming and J lost 1 base, with 2 bases between them. The CDR3 consists of 11 residues. The germline V gene has CDR1 SGHAT and CDR2 FQNNGV. The CDR3 nucleotides read TGTGCCAGCAGCCTCCAAGAGACCCAGTACTTC. It encodes CASSLQETQYF.

The chain uses TRBV5-4 and TRBJ1-1; the D gene is possibly TRBD1 (5 bases). V was cut by 1 base and J by 1 base, with 8 bases left in between. The CDR3 sequence is 14 residues long. The germline CDR1 and CDR2 sequences are SGHNT and YYREEE (reference sequence). CDR3 region: CASSLTGTNTEAFF. DNA for the CDR3: TGTGCCAGCAGCTTGACCGGGACGAACACTGAAGCTTTCTTT.

This clone has only one observation. The chain joins TRBV7-7 to TRBJ1-3; 8 nucleotides match TRBD1. The CDR3 runs to 20 residues. V was pared by 6 bases and J by 0 bases, with 19 bases of the junction left unmatched. Germline CDR1 and CDR2: SSHAT and FNYEAQ (reference sequence). CDR3 DNA sequence: TGTGCCAGCAGAGATTTCCGGGACAGGAATACCCCGGTCTCTGGAAACACCATATATTTT. As protein: CASRDFRDRNTPVSGNTIYF.

The chain has TRBV1 and TRBJ2-2; no DNA check was done on the table's D call, TRBD1. TRBV1 is recorded as a pseudogene. The CDR3 covers 17 residues. The DNA for the CDR3 is TGCACCAGCAGCCAAGGCGGGAGGACAGGGGACACCGGGGAGCTGTTTTTT. The encoded protein is CTSSQGGRTGDTGELFF.

Here the CDR3 DNA reads TGTGCCAGCAGTTTAGATGGTGTGAACACTGAAGCTTTCTTT. Protein product: CASSLDGVNTEAFF. The genes are TRBV27 and TRBJ1-1; D is ambiguous. The germline gives CDR1 MNHEY, CDR2 SMNVEV (reference sequence). The V and J ends lost 2 bases and 0 bases respectively, with 7 bases between them. The CDR3 extends over 14 amino acids.

The chain links TRBV9 to TRBJ2-1; 9 nucleotides match TRBD1. Germline CDR1 reads SGDLS; CDR2 reads YYNGEE. With V trimmed by 4 bases and J by 4 bases, 12 bases remained unmatched. This CDR3 region has 17 residues. This CDR3 is CASSSPPGTGLYNEQFF. The CDR3 region has the DNA TGTGCCAGCAGCTCCCCCCCCGGGACAGGGTTGTACAATGAGCAGTTCTTC. The full variable domain, with the rest looked up from reference TRBV9 and TRBJ2-1, is DSGVTQTPKHLITATGQRVTLRCSPRSGDLSVYWYQQSLDQGLQFLIQYYNGEERAKGNILERFSAQQFPDLHSELNLSSLELGDSALYFCASSSPPGTGLYNEQFFGPGTRLTVL.

The chain links TRBV28 to TRBJ1-6; 7 nucleotides agree with TRBD1. Germline V gene sequence: CDR1 MDHEN, CDR2 SYDVKM. Germline trimming cut 6 bases from V and 0 bases from J; bases unmatched to any gene: 5. The CDR3 loop spans 16 amino acids. This CDR3 reads CASSWTGSSYNSPLHF. CDR3 in DNA: TGTGCCAGCAGCTGGACAGGTAGCTCCTATAATTCACCCCTCCACTTT.

V gene TRBV7-2 combines with J gene TRBJ1-5; D gene ambiguous. Trimming shortened V by 1 base and J by 5 bases, and 6 bases separated the two germline ends. Germline lookup yields CDR1 SGHTA and CDR2 FQGNSA. The CDR3 length is 13 residues. CDR3 sequence: CASSLGGYQPQHF. CDR3 DNA: TGTGCCAGCAGCTTAGGGGGTTATCAGCCCCAGCATTTT.

The CDR3 sequence is CASGGQGPGTGELFF. Written as DNA, the CDR3 is TGTGCCAGCGGAGGACAGGGCCCTGGGACCGGGGAGCTGTTTTTT. The chain couples TRBV18 to TRBJ2-2; TRBD1 matches at 8 bases. Germline V gene data show CDR1 as KGHSH and CDR2 as LQKENI. The ends lost 8 bases at V and 5 bases at J; junction bases unmatched: 10. This CDR3 has 15 amino acids.

This chain connects TRBV11-2 to TRBJ2-1, with 7 bases fitting TRBD1. This CDR3 has 13 residues. Unmatched junction bases numbered 4, after V lost 5 bases and J lost 6 bases. The germline V gene encodes CDR1 SGHAT and CDR2 FQNNGV. For the CDR3, the DNA is TGTGCCAGCAGCAAGACAGGGACCAATGAGCAGTTCTTC. Encoded protein: CASSKTGTNEQFF.

The chain joins TRBV6-6 to TRBJ2-7; 9 bases line up with TRBD1. The V and J ends lost 6 bases and 3 bases, in that order; junction bases with no gene match: 9. The germline V gene has CDR1 MNHNY and CDR2 SVGAGI (reference sequence). CDR3 length: 15 residues. The CDR3 spells CASSPRDRVVYEQYF. Written as DNA, the CDR3 is TGTGCCAGCAGCCCGCGGGACAGGGTAGTCTACGAGCAGTACTTC.

This clone has a single count. This rearrangement joins TRBV7-6 to TRBJ2-2; no firm D call. The V end was cut by 5 bases, the J end by 4 bases, with 17 bases between. Germline loops: CDR1 SGHVS, CDR2 FNYEAQ. The CDR3 has 16 residues. The DNA for the CDR3 is TGTGCCAGCAGCCCCATGAATCCACTTAGCACCGGGGAGCTGTTTTTT. It translates to CASSPMNPLSTGELFF.

The chain carries TRBV7-2 and TRBJ2-4; 12 positions agree with TRBD1. Germline loops: CDR1 SGHTA, CDR2 FQGNSA. This CDR3 is built from 15 residues. V lost 1 base and J lost 15; bases outside the gene matches: 10. CDR3 DNA sequence: TGTGCCAGCAGCTTAGTCTTGGGACAGGGGGCGCGGTGGTACTTC. Translating gives CASSLVLGQGARWYF.

The chain has TRBV14 and TRBJ2-5; D is possibly TRBD2 (5 bases). This CDR3 comprises 13 residues. Germline V gives CDR1 SGHDN, CDR2 FVKESK. The V gene lost 3 bases and the J gene lost 7 bases, with 12 bases spanning the gap. The CDR3 sequence: CASSQDFERTQYF. CDR3 in DNA: TGTGCCAGCAGCCAGGACTTCGAGCGGACCCAGTACTTC.

The DNA of the CDR3 is TGTGCCAGCAGTTACCTTGACAGGGGGCGCGGCGAGCAGTACTTC. Protein sequence: CASSYLDRGRGEQYF. J is TRBJ2-7 and V is TRBV6-5, with TRBD1 matching over 10 bases. Germline V gives CDR1 MNHEY, CDR2 SVGAGI. The CDR3 spans 15 residues. The J segment lost 6 bases and the V segment lost 2 bases, leaving 7 bases of the junction unmatched.